The 13 T cell receptor beta chains presented below share a single source sample, sequenced in a study of blood T cell repertoires in COVID-19 (TCRdb year 2020). The library was prepared using the immunoSEQ multiplex PCR assay. Held by TCRdb, this immuneACCESS table contains in-frame sequences only and omits some clones. Under half of the omission traces to an unresolved V gene where checked; the cause of the rest is unknown. The sample yields under 150,000 clones; 75% to 85% were counted once. The ten biggest clones cover roughly 8.8% of the sample. The material sequenced was peripheral blood. Receptors originate from a human donor with acute or convalescent COVID-19. The donor label of this sample is uncertain.

The rearrangement links TRBV7-9 to TRBJ2-3, with D perhaps matching TRBD2 (6 bases). Trimming shortened V by 5 bases and J by 4 bases, and 10 bases separated the two germline ends. The CDR3 totals 13 residues. CDR1 is SEHNR, CDR2 FQNEAQ, per germline (reference sequence). Here the CDR3 DNA reads TGTGCCAGCAGCGACCGACTAGCAGATACGCAGTATTTT. It is translated as CASSDRLADTQYF. Filled out from reference TRBV7-9 and TRBJ2-3, the complete variable domain reads DTGVSQNPRHKITKRGQNVTFRCDPISEHNRLYWYRQTLGQGPEFLTYFQNEAQLEKSRLLSDRFSAERPKGSFSTLEIQRTEQGDSAMYLCASSDRLADTQYFGPGTRLTVL.

This chain links TRBV3-1 (or the pseudogene TRBV3-2) with TRBJ1-2; 11 bases agree with TRBD1. This CDR3 region has 15 residues. Trimming cost V 4 bases and J 7 bases; bases outside gene matches: 8. Germline assignment: CDR1 LGHDT and CDR2 YNNKEL (reference sequence). DNA of the CDR3: TGTGCCAGCAGCCGTGGACAGGGGGCCCTCCTTGGCTACACCTTC. Its translation is CASSRGQGALLGYTF.

The V call is TRBV7-2, the J call TRBJ2-7; D is perhaps TRBD1 (7 bases). CDR3 length: 13 residues. Trimming took 4 bases from V and 4 from J, leaving 11 bases between them. Germline V gene sequence: CDR1 SGHTA, CDR2 FQGNSA. The CDR3 protein is CASSSRGTYEQYF. The CDR3 DNA is TGTGCCAGCAGCTCCAGGGGGACTTACGAGCAGTACTTC. The complete variable domain, with remaining parts taken from reference TRBV7-2 and TRBJ2-7, reads GAGVSQSPSNKVTEKGKDVELRCDPISGHTALYWYRQSLGQGLEFLIYFQGNSAPDKSGLPSDRFSAERTGGSVSTLTIQRTQQEDSAVYLCASSSRGTYEQYFGPGTRLTVT.

The J gene is TRBJ1-1, the V gene TRBV5-1; tentatively, D is TRBD1 (5 bases). The germline CDR1 and CDR2 sequences are SGHRS and YFSETQ. CDR3 length: 14 amino acids. The ends were cut back, 3 bases at V and 5 bases at J, with 14 bases in the middle. The CDR3 loop reads CASSSGVKGTEAFF. In DNA form, the CDR3 reads TGCGCCAGCAGCTCGGGGGTCAAGGGTACTGAAGCTTTCTTT. Combining the CDR3 with reference TRBV5-1 and TRBJ1-1 gives the whole variable domain KAGVTQTPRYLIKTRGQQVTLSCSPISGHRSVSWYQQTPGQGLQFLFEYFSETQRNKGNFPGRFSGRQFSNSRSEMNVSTLELGDSALYLCASSSGVKGTEAFFGQGTRLTVV.

This clone was detected only once. The chain employs TRBV19 and TRBJ2-1; D gene unclear. The germline gives CDR1 LNHDA, CDR2 SQIVND (reference sequence). V lost 4 bases and J 2 bases, leaving 3 bases between the germline ends. The CDR3 loop spans 12 amino acids. In DNA form, the CDR3 reads TGTGCCAGTAGTACAGCCTACAATGAGCAGTTCTTC. This gives the protein CASSTAYNEQFF.

The chain links TRBV3-1 (or the pseudogene TRBV3-2) to TRBJ1-2; D remains unclear. V was clipped by 1 base and J by 8 bases, with 5 bases between them. Germline V gives CDR1 LGHDT, CDR2 YNNKEL (reference sequence). The CDR3 runs to 11 residues. The CDR3: CASSQGRGYTF. In DNA, the CDR3 is TGTGCCAGCAGCCAAGGGCGGGGCTACACCTTC.

This clone was seen a few times. CDR3 sequence (DNA): TGTGCCAGCAGCTCCGCCGTACAGGGGGCAGGTAATTCACCCCTCCACTTT. It yields the protein CASSSAVQGAGNSPLHF. V gene TRBV7-6 combines with J gene TRBJ1-6; 9 nucleotides agree with TRBD1. The CDR3 totals 17 residues. J lost 6 bases, V lost 4 bases, and 10 bases had no gene match. CDR1 SGHVS and CDR2 FNYEAQ come from the germline V gene.

The sample holds a few counts of this clone. The V gene is TRBV5-5, the J gene TRBJ2-7; D may be TRBD1 (6 bases). This CDR3 spans 13 amino acids. Trimming pared 4 bases from V and 6 bases from J, leaving 14 bases between. Germline-derived CDR1 and CDR2 are SGHKS and YYEKEE (reference sequence). The CDR3 DNA reads as TGTGCCAGCAGCATTTCAGGGGCGGCCGAGCAGTACTTC. Its protein is CASSISGAAEQYF.

The genes are TRBV9 and TRBJ1-5; D perhaps matches TRBD1 (6 bases). V was cut by 3 bases and J by 1 base, with 8 bases left in between. Germline CDR1 is SGDLS and CDR2 is YYNGEE. CDR3 length: 14 amino acids. The CDR3 DNA reads TGTGCCAGCAGCGATGGACAGAGCAATCAGCCCCAGCATTTT. It yields the protein CASSDGQSNQPQHF.

A single count supports this clone. The J gene is TRBJ1-2, the V gene TRBV10-3, with D unresolved. Germline CDR1 and CDR2: ENHRY and SYGVKD. This CDR3 has 15 amino acids. Trimming stripped 0 bases from V and 8 bases from J, with 16 bases between. The CDR3 is CAISESNPVSGGYTF. The CDR3 nucleotides are TGTGCCATCAGTGAGTCTAACCCGGTATCGGGAGGCTACACCTTC.

This chain links TRBV6-5 with TRBJ2-1, with 8 nucleotides matching TRBD2. After removal of 8 bases from V and 9 bases from J, the junction contained 9 bases not matched to a gene. From germline, CDR1 is MNHEY and CDR2 SVGAGI. The CDR3 is 13 amino acids. The chain's CDR3 is CASRSAGGGEQFF. Here the CDR3 DNA reads TGTGCCAGCCGTTCGGCGGGGGGCGGTGAGCAGTTCTTC.

This clone was picked up one time. V usage is TRBV5-4 and J usage is TRBJ2-3; 8 bases are shared with TRBD2. CDR1 and CDR2 (germline): SGHNT, YYREEE (reference sequence). With V trimmed by 0 bases and J by 6 bases, 6 bases remained unmatched. CDR3 length: 15 amino acids. CDR3 coding DNA: TGTGCCAGCAGCTTGGTAGCGGGGAATAAGGATACGCAGTATTTT. This sequence encodes CASSLVAGNKDTQYF. The full variable domain, rest sourced from reference TRBV5-4 and TRBJ2-3, is ETGVTQSPTHLIKTRGQQVTLRCSSQSGHNTVSWYQQALGQGPQFIFQYYREEENGRGNFPPRFSGLQFPNYSSELNVNALELDDSALYLCASSLVAGNKDTQYFGPGTRLTVL.

The chain has TRBV2 and TRBJ1-6; 8 bases line up with TRBD1. The CDR3 runs to 14 residues. The J segment lost 10 bases and the V segment lost 8 bases, leaving 10 bases of the junction unmatched. Germline V gives CDR1 SNHLY, CDR2 FYNNEI. In nucleotides, the CDR3 is TGTGCCAGCCGTCGGGGACAGGCGGAATCACCCCTCCACTTT. Translated: CASRRGQAESPLHF.